This T cell receptor (beta chain) emerged from a study of T cells in Graves' hyperthyroidism and ophthalmopathy. Diagnoses were made from clinical symptoms, serum measures (thyroxine and TRAb), thyroid ultrasound and orbital computed tomography. This clonotype showed up many times. Sequence at one end of the junction differs from germline and may be a read error. Regions amplified from RNA transcripts were the TCR beta CDR3 regions. Using the HTBI primer set, a first-round RT-PCR was run on the TCR CDR3. TCRdb reanalysed the multiplex PCR reads using MiXCR and keeps one entry per CDR3 protein. The sample has approximately 600,000 distinct CDR3 sequences; roughly 15% are singletons. CDR3 length: 15 residues. Per the germline V gene, CDR1 is DFQATT and CDR2 is SNEGSKA (reference sequence).

The genes are TRBV20-1 and TRBJ2-2, with D perhaps matching TRBD1 (6 bases). The sample consisted of blood. This sequence originates from a woman between 40 and 50 years old with Graves' ophthalmopathy. CDR3 residues: CSARGGTLNTGELFF. CDR3 DNA: TGCAGTGCCAGAGGGGGAACGTTGAACACCGGGGAGCTGTTTTTT.